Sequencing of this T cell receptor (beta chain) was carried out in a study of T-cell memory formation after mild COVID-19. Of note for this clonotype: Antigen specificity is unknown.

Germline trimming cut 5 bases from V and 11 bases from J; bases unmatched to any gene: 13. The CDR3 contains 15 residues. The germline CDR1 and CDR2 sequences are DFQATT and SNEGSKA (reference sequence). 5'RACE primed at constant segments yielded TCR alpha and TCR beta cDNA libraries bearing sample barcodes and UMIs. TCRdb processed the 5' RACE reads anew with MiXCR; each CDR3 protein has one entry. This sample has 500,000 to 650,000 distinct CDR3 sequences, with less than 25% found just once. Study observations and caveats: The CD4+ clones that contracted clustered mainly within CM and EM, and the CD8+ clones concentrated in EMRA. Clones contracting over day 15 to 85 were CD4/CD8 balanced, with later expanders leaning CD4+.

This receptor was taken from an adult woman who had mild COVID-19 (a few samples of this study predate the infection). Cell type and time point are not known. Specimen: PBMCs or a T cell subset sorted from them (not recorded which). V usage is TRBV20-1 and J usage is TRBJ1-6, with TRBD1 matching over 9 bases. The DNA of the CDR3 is TGCAGTGCTGGAAACCGACAGGGGGGAACGACACCCCTCCACTTT. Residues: CSAGNRQGGTTPLHF.